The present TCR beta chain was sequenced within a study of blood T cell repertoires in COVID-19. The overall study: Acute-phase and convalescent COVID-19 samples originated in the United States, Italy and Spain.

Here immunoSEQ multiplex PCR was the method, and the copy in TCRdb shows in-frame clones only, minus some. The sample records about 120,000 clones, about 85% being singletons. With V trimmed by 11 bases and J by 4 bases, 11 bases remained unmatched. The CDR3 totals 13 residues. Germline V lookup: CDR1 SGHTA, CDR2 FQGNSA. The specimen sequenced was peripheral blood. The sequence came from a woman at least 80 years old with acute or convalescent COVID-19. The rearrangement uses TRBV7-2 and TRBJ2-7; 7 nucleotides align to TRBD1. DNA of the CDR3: TGTGCCTGCATGAGACAGGGAGAATACGAGCAGTACTTC. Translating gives CACMRQGEYEQYF.